The 3 T cell receptor beta chains below come from one sample, sequenced in a study of Graves' ophthalmopathy and Graves' hyperthyroidism. Amplification targeted the TCR beta CDR3 regions, with RNA transcripts as the source material. The workflow started with a first-round RT-PCR run with HTBI primers and then moved on to a second-round multiplex PCR. TCRdb re-called the multiplex PCR reads with MiXCR, one entry per CDR3 protein. The sample shows some 48,000 distinct CDR3 sequences, under 55% of them seen only once. The sample taken for sequencing was peripheral blood. These receptors originate from an adult man with Graves' ophthalmopathy.

The chain links TRBV7-9 to TRBJ2-7; 7 bases line up with TRBD1. Germline-derived CDR1 and CDR2 are SEHNR and FQNEAQ (reference sequence). The CDR3 sequence is 15 residues long. Trimming removed 3 bases from V and 1 base from J; junction bases left unmatched: 6. Here the CDR3 reads CASSLQGETSYEQYF. CDR3 DNA: TGTGCCAGCAGCTTGCAGGGGGAGACTTCCTACGAGCAGTACTTC. Full variable domain (remainder filled in from reference TRBV7-9 and TRBJ2-7): DTGVSQNPRHKITKRGQNVTFRCDPISEHNRLYWYRQTLGQGPEFLTYFQNEAQLEKSRLLSDRFSAERPKGSFSTLEIQRTEQGDSAMYLCASSLQGETSYEQYFGPGTRLTVT.

To note about this clonotype: At one of its ends the junction is not consistent with the germline gene, which may arise from a read error. The chain couples TRBV6-9 to TRBJ2-1; weak D call: TRBD2 (7 bases). This CDR3 is 16 amino acids long. The germline V gene encodes CDR1 MNHGY and CDR2 SVAAGI. The CDR3 DNA reads TGTGCCAGCGGCCATAGAGTGGGGGGGCCCTACGATGAGCAGTTCTTC. It codes for CASGHRVGGPYDEQFF.

The rearrangement uses TRBV30 and TRBJ2-3, with TRBD2 matching over 12 bases. V lost 3 bases to trimming and J lost 5 bases; unmatched junction nucleotides: 3. The CDR3 covers 14 residues. Looked up from germline, CDR1 is GTSNPN and CDR2 is SVGIG (reference sequence). CDR3 in amino acids: CAWRASGRVDTQYF. The CDR3 DNA reads TGTGCCTGGAGGGCTAGCGGGAGGGTAGATACGCAGTATTTT. The variable domain in full, completed from reference TRBV30 and TRBJ2-3, reads SQTIHQWPATLVQPVGSPLSLECTVEGTSNPNLYWYRQAAGRGLQLLFYSVGIGQISSEVPQNLSASRPQDRQFILSSKKLLLSDSGFYLCAWRASGRVDTQYFGPGTRLTVL.